This T cell receptor beta chain was sequenced for a study of T-cell reconstitution after alpha-beta-depleted transplantation in children. Points from the study as a whole: High day-60 TCRbeta diversity in some patients came from surviving recipient T cells and thymic progenitors. The authors attributed T-cell counts and diversity one year after transplant mostly to newly produced T cells.

Unique molecular identifiers were used in preparing the TCRbeta library. TCRdb fed the PCR reads into MiXCR, producing one record per CDR3 protein. The sample contains about 440,000 distinct CDR3 sequences, approximately 41% of which appear only once. With respect to this clonotype: No antigen is known for it.

Trimming left V 3 bases short and J 1 base short, with 13 bases between. CDR1 is MNHEY and CDR2 is SVGAGI in the germline V gene. This CDR3 comprises 16 residues. J is TRBJ2-1 and V is TRBV6-5; no definite D call. The sequencing here drew on PBMCs, taken before TCRalphabeta/CD19-depleted stem cell transplant. The TCR was taken from a girl aged 2 to 9 with aplastic anemia, due to receive a stem cell transplant. The CDR3 is CASSYDAGWSYNEQFF. The CDR3 nucleotides read TGTGCCAGCAGTTATGACGCCGGATGGTCCTACAATGAGCAGTTCTTC.